This TCR beta chain is from a study of cytomegalovirus exposure and HLA in healthy donors. Regarding the study as a whole: In presence/absence analyses, roughly uniform sequencing depth across donors was assumed. By HLA locus, TCR association rates varied in a later analysis, with DRB1 showing the most and HLA-C the fewest. Analyzed later, most CMV-associated TCR beta chains appeared HLA-restricted. Prior analysis indicated that the majority of TCR beta V segments exhibited productivity approximately 87% or approximately 30% of the time.

Note on this clone: The antigen remains unidentified.

Germline V CDR1 and CDR2: KGHSH, LQKENI. The CDR3 is 16 residues long. The V and J ends lost 2 bases and 6 bases, in that order; junction bases with no gene match: 10. The PCR employed 60 Vbeta primers together with 13 Jbeta primers. Some clones are missing from TCRdb's copy, which holds only in-frame ones; the method was immunoSEQ multiplex PCR. In the table there are about 170,000 clones, 70% to 90% of which are singletons. This TCR was recovered from a man between 18 and 35 years old in good health and CMV-seropositive. This chain connects TRBV18 to TRBJ1-2; the match to TRBD1 covers 9 bases. The sample comprised PBMCs. This CDR3 reads CASSPSVVGTGNGYTF. CDR3 nucleotides: TGTGCCAGCTCACCATCTGTAGTCGGGACAGGGAATGGCTACACCTTC.